This TCR beta chain is drawn from a study of Graves' ophthalmopathy and Graves' hyperthyroidism. V lost 5 bases, J lost 6 bases, and 6 bases stayed unmatched. CDR3 size: 15 residues. The V gene's germline CDR1 is MDHEN and CDR2 SYDVKM. Using RNA transcripts, the TCR beta CDR3 regions were amplified. RT-PCR with HTBI primers came first, then second-round multiplex PCR. Via MiXCR, TCRdb re-called the multiplex PCR reads, giving one row per CDR3 protein. The sample has around 340,000 distinct CDR3 sequences, roughly 17% seen once; the top ten hold 10% to 15%. Study-wide points: Detection in blood was also observed for most expanded thyroid clonotypes above 0.001 frequency.

This clonotype was seen repeatedly, ten times or more. Its antigen is still unknown. The authors isolated PBMCs from around 9.8 ml of fresh peripheral blood. This TCR was sampled from an adult man with Graves' ophthalmopathy. Sequences were obtained from peripheral blood. The gene calls are TRBV28 and TRBJ1-5; TRBD1 matches 11 bases. As DNA, the CDR3 is TGTGCCAGCAGTCCTGGACAGGGGGCTGGTCAGCCCCAGCATTTT. Its translation is CASSPGQGAGQPQHF.